This TCR beta chain was recorded in a study of control samples from healthy donors and cancer patients. Generated by immunoSEQ multiplex PCR, the TCRdb table keeps only in-frame clones and is missing some. The sample lists approximately 110,000 clones, about 89% occurring once. The receptor was isolated from a woman between 18 and 29 years old in good health. Sequenced material: blood.

The CDR3 protein is CASSLTGFNEKLFF. DNA for the CDR3: TGTGCCAGCAGCTTAACAGGTTTCAATGAAAAACTGTTTTTT. The chain joins TRBV7-2 to TRBJ1-4; D is possibly TRBD1 (5 bases). In germline, CDR1 is SGHTA, CDR2 FQGNSA. The CDR3 length is 14 residues. With 2 bases removed from V and 5 bases from J, the gap between germline ends came to 9 bases.